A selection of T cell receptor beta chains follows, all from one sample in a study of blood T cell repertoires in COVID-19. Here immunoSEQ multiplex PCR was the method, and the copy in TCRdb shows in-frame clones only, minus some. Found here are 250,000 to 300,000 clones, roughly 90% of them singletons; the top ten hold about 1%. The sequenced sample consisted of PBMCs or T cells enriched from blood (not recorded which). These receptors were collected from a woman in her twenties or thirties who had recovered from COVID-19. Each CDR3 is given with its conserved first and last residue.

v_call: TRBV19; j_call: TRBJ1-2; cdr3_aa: CASSITRAQGYGYTF
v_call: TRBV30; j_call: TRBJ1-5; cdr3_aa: CAWSPTGMEQPQHF
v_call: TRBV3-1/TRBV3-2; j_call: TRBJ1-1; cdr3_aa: CASSQAEMNTEAFF
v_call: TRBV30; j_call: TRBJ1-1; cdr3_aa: CAWDRDVTEAFF
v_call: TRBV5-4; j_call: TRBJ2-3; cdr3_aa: CASSRKREGTDTQYF
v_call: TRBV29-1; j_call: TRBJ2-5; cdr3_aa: CSVERLAGPQETQYF
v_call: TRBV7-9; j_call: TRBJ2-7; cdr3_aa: CASSPLSGRITYEQYF
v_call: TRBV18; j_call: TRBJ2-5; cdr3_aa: CASSPSGTAQETQYF
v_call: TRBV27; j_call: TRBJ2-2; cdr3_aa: CASMGATGELFF
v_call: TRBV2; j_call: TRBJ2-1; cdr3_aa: CASMVRGNEQFF
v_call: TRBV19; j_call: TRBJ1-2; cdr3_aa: CATLPDGGYGYTF
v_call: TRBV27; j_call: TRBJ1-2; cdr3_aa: CASSFRGSNYGYTF
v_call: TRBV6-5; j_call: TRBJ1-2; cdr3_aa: CASSPAVRQGNGYTF
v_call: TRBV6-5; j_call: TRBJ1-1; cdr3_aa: CASKLRGDNTEAFF
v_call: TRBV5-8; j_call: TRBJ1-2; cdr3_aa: CASTRRGRSNYGYTF
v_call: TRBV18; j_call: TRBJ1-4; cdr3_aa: CASSPPSNSREKLFF
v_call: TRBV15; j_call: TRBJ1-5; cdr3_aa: CATSRSRDRERNQPQHF
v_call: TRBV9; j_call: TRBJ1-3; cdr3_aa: CASSVGDRDANTIYF
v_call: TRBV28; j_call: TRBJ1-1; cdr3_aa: CASRRTLTGGTEAFF
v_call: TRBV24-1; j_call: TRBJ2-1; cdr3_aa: CATSDSNRVQGQFF
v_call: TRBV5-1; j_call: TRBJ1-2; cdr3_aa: CASSLVATGSMSYTF
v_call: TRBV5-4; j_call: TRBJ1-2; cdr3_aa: CASSLAGGTQGLYGYTF
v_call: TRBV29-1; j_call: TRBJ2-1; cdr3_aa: CSVERERSHGQFF
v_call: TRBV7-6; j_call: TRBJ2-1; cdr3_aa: CASSSLPGTGGNEQFF
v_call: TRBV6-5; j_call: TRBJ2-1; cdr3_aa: CASLAGIAYNEQFF
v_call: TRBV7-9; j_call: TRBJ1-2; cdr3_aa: CASSLRVGTYYGYTF
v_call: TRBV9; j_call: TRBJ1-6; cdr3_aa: CASSVVGGSPLHF
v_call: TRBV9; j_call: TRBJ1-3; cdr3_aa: CASSTRDRESGNTIYF
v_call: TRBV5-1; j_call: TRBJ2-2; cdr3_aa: CASSMGTSGAMGELFF
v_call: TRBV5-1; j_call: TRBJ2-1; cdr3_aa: CASGQDGSGSYNEQFF
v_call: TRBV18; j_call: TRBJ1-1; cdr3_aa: CASSPGTGGRAEAFF
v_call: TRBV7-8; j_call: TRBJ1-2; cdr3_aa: CASSQTGSPGEEYTF
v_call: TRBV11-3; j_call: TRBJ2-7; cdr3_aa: CASLSGPGAYEQYF
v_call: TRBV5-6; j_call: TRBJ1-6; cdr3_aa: CASSGDRARSPLHF
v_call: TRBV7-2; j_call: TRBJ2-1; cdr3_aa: CASSLDASGGQQFF
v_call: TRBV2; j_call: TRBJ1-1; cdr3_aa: CASSEARGTGGTEAFF
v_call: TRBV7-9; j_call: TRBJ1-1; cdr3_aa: CASSLGQADTEAFF